Detailed here is one T cell receptor (beta chain). The CDR3 is 15 amino acids. Germline assignment: CDR1 KGHSH and CDR2 LQKENI. V lost 4 bases and J lost 2, with 13 bases in between. This specimen comes from a study of control samples from healthy donors and cancer patients. This table comes from immunoSEQ multiplex PCR, and its TCRdb copy is limited to in-frame clones, with some not included. The profile covers approximately 88,000 clones, with 91% appearing a single time and around 0.95% taken by the ten largest. This sequence was found in a woman aged 25 to 39 in good health. Input material: blood. The chain is built from TRBV18 and TRBJ2-3; D might be TRBD1 (6 bases). The CDR3 is CASSRRQDPTDTQYF. Here the CDR3 DNA reads TGTGCCAGCTCACGGCGACAGGATCCCACAGATACGCAGTATTTT.